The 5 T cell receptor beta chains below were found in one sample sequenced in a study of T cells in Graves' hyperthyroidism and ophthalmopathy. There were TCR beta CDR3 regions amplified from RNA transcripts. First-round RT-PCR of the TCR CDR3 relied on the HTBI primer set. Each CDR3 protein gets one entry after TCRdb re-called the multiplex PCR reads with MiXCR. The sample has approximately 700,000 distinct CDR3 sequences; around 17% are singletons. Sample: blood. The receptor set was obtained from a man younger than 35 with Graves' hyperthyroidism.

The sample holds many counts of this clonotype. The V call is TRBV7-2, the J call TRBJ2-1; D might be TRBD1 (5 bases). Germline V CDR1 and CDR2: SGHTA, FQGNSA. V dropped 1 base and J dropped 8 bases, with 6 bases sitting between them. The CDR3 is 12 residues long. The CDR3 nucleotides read TGTGCCAGCAGCTTAGGGGGCTATGAGCAGTTCTTC. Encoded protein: CASSLGGYEQFF.

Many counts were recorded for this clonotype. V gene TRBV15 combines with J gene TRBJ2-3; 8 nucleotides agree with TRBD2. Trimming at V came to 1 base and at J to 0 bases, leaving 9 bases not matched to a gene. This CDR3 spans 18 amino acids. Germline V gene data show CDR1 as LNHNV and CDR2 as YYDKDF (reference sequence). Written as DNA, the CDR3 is TGTGCCACCAGCAGAGTTTTGGCTAGCGGGTCTAGCACAGATACGCAGTATTTT. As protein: CATSRVLASGSSTDTQYF.

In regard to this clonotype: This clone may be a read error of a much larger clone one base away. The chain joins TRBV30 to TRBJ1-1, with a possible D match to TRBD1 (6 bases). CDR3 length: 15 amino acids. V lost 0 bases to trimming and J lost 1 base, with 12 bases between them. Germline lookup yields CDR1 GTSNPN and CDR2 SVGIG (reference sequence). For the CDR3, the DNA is TGTGCCTGGAGTGTATCTCCGGGGGCGAACACTGAAGCTTTCTTT. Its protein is CAWSVSPGANTEAFF.

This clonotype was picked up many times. The CDR3: CSVVRLAGGRETQYF. DNA of the CDR3: TGCAGCGTTGTTCGACTAGCGGGAGGTAGGGAGACCCAGTACTTC. The chain carries TRBV29-1 and TRBJ2-5; 13 positions agree with TRBD2. CDR1 is SQVTM, CDR2 ANQGSEA, per germline. The CDR3 has 15 residues. Unmatched junction bases numbered 7, after V lost 4 bases and J lost 5 bases.

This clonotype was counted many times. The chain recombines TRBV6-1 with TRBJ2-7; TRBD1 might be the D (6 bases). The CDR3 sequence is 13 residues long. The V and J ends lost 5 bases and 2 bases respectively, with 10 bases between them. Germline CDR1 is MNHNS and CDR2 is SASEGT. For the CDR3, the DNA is TGTGCCAGCAGTAGACAGGTAACCTACGAGCAGTACTTC. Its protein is CASSRQVTYEQYF.